This record concerns one TCR beta chain sequence. The sample belongs to a study of OX40 agonist ivuxolimab in advanced cancers. Some clones are missing from TCRdb's copy, which holds only in-frame ones; the method was immunoSEQ multiplex PCR. The table lists some 50,000 clones, about 76% of them singletons. CDR3 length equals 15 residues. With V trimmed by 5 bases and J by 5 bases, 9 bases remained unmatched. From germline, CDR1 is SGHVS and CDR2 FQNEAQ. This chain joins TRBV7-8 and TRBJ2-1, with 7 nucleotides matching TRBD2. The material was CD4+ or CD8+ T cells sorted from blood, obtained in a trial of the OX40 agonist ivuxolimab. The sequence derives from an adult with an advanced solid tumor such as melanoma, head and neck, liver or kidney cancer. The CDR3 protein is CASSVPLSGDNEQFF. Written as DNA, the CDR3 is TGTGCCAGCAGCGTACCCCTGAGCGGGGACAATGAGCAGTTCTTC.